Sequencing of this TCR beta chain was carried out in a study of radiation and T cells in renal cell carcinoma. Points from the study as a whole: From baseline, blood top tumor clonotypes peaked at 2 weeks post-radiation.

V was pared by 4 bases and J by 0 bases, with 13 bases between. CDR1 and CDR2 from the germline V gene are MNHEY and SVGAGI. CDR3 size: 16 residues. This sample's time point: blood 4 weeks post-SBRT, at nephrectomy. As to treatment: 15 Gy SBRT to primary tumor, nephrectomy 4 weeks later. Clear cell pathology was present in this patient's renal cell carcinoma. Clones were sequenced by immunoSEQ multiplex PCR, and TCRdb holds only the in-frame ones, with some missing. The sample shows fewer than 200,000 clones, roughly nine tenths of them seen only once. Comments on this clone: Its target is not known.

The material was blood, obtained from a patient whose treatment included radiotherapy and nephrectomy. The rearrangement links TRBV6-5 to TRBJ1-3, with no clear D. The TCR sequence derives from a woman in her 50s with renal cell carcinoma. The CDR3 sequence: CASSWESPRSGNTIYF. Written as DNA, the CDR3 is TGTGCCAGCAGTTGGGAGAGCCCCCGCTCTGGAAACACCATATATTTT.